This T cell receptor (beta chain) was observed in a study of cytomegalovirus exposure and HLA in healthy donors. Study conclusions and caveats: Generally TCR sequences proved uncommon, though certain public TCRs appeared in numerous donors. Reportedly, TCR beta sequences accurately predicted HLA-A and HLA-B alleles in most subjects. No immune exposure information besides CMV serostatus was available.

CDR3 size: 9 residues. Germline assignment: CDR1 SGDLS and CDR2 YYNGEE. V was trimmed by 8 bases and J by 3 bases, leaving 3 bases between them. It was with 60 Vbeta and 13 Jbeta primers that the PCR ran. This table comes from immunoSEQ multiplex PCR, and its TCRdb copy is limited to in-frame clones, with some not included. The data hold some 200,000 clones, with roughly 77% observed a single time. In the case of this clone: Antigen unknown.

This chain connects TRBV9 to TRBJ2-7; D remains ambiguous. This TCR was recovered from a male donor in good health and CMV-seropositive. What was sequenced was PBMCs. Written as DNA, the CDR3 is TGTGCCAGTAACTACGAGCAGTACTTC. Translated: CASNYEQYF.